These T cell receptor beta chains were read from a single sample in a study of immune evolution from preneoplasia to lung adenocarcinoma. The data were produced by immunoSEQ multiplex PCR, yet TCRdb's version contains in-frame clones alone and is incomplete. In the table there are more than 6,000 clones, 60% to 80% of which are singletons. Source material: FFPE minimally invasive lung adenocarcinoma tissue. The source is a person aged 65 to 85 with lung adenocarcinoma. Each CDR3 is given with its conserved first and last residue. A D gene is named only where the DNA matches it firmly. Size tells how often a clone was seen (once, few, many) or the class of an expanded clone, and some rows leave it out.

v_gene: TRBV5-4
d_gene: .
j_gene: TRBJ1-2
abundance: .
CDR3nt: TGTGCCAGCAGCTTGGATAGTTATGGCTACACCTTC
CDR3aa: CASSLDSYGYTF

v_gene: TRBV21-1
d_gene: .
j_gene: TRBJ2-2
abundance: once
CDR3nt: TGTGCCAGCAGGACTTATACCGCGACAGGGCGGACCGGGGAGCTGTTTTTT
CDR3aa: CASRTYTATGRTGELFF

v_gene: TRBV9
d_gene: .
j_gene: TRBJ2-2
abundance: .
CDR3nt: TGTGCCAGCAGCGCTGGAACCGGGGAGCTGTTTTTT
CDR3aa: CASSAGTGELFF

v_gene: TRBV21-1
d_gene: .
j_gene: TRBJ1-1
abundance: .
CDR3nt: TGTGCCAGCAGCGACAGGGAACGCACTGAAGCTTTCTTT
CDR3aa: CASSDRERTEAFF

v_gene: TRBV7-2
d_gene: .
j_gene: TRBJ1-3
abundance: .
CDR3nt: TGTGCCAGCAGCTTAGGGGTGGGCCCCTCTGGAAACACCATATATTTT
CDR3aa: CASSLGVGPSGNTIYF

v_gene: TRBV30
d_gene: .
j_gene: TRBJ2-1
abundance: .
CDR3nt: TGTGCCTGCGAGGGGACAACCTTCCGCAATGAGCAGTTCTTC
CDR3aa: CACEGTTFRNEQFF

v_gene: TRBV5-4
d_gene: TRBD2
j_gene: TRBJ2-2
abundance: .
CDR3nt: TGTGCCAGCAGCCGGAGGGTCGGGCTAGCGGGGACCGGGGAGCTGTTTTTT
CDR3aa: CASSRRVGLAGTGELFF

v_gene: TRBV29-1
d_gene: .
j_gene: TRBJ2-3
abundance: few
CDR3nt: TGCAGCGTTGTAATCCAGGGGTGGATTTATTTT
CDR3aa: CSVVIQGWIYF

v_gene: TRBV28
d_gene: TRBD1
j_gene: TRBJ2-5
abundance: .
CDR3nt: TGTGCCAGCAGTTTTGACTCAGGGGGTGGCCAAGAGACCCAGTACTTC
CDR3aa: CASSFDSGGGQETQYF

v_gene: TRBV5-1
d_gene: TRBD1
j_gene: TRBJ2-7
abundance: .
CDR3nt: TGCGCCAGCAGCTGGGGGACAGGGGGCTACGAGCAGTACTTC
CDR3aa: CASSWGTGGYEQYF

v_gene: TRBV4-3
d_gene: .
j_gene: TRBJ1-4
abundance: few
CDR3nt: TGCGCCAGCAGCGCCCGACAGGCCGCCGAAAAACTGTTTTTT
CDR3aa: CASSARQAAEKLFF

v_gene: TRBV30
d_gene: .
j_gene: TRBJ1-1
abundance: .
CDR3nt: TGTGCCTCAACTTCGGGGGGAACTGAAGCTTTCTTT
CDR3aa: CASTSGGTEAFF

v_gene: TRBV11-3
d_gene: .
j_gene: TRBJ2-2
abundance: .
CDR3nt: TGTGCCAGCAGCTCAGTTACCACCGGGGAGCTGTTTTTT
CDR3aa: CASSSVTTGELFF

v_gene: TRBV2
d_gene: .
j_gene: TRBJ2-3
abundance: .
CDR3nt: TGTGCCATGTGGATTAGCACAGATACGCAGTATTTT
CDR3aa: CAMWISTDTQYF

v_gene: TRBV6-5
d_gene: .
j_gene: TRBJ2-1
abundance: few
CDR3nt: TGTGCCAGCAGTTACGGCCAGAGCTCCTACAATGAGCAGTTCTTC
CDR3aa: CASSYGQSSYNEQFF